The table lists the clone carrying this TCR beta chain with many counts. The data belong to a study of T cells after yellow fever vaccination. Study-level background: Libraries from low-cell-number fractions were prepared with the SMART-Seq v4 Ultra Low Input RNA kit.

Trimming left V 6 bases short and J 2 bases short, with 6 bases between. Per germline, CDR1 SGHTA and CDR2 FQGNSA. The CDR3 covers 12 residues. In TCRdb, the 5' RACE reads were re-called with MiXCR into one record per CDR3 protein. The sample lists a few hundred thousand distinct CDR3 sequences; approximately 3.9% were seen once. This chain joins TRBV7-2 and TRBJ2-3; D remains ambiguous. The sequence derives from a man in his late teens or twenties who received the YFV17D yellow fever vaccine. The sample consisted of PBMCs, taken 5 days after the yellow fever booster vaccination. CDR3 sequence: CASSTYTDTQYF. The CDR3 nucleotides are TGTGCCAGCAGTACCTACACAGATACGCAGTATTTT.